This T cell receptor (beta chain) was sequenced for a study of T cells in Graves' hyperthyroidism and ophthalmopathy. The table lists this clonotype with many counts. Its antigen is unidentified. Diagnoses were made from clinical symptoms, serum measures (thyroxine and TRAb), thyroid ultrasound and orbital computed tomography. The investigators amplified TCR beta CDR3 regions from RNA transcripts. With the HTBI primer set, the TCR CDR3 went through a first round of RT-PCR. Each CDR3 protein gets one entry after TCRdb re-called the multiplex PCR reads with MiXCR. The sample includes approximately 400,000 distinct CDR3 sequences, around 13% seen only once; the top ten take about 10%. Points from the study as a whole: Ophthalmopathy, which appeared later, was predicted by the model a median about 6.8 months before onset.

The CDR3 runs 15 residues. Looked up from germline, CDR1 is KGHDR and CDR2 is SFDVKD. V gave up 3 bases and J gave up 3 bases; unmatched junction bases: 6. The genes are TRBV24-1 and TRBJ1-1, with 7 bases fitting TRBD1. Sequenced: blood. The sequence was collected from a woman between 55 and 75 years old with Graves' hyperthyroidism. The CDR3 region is CATSDRTGGYTEAFF. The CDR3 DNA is TGTGCCACCAGTGATAGGACAGGAGGTTACACTGAAGCTTTCTTT.